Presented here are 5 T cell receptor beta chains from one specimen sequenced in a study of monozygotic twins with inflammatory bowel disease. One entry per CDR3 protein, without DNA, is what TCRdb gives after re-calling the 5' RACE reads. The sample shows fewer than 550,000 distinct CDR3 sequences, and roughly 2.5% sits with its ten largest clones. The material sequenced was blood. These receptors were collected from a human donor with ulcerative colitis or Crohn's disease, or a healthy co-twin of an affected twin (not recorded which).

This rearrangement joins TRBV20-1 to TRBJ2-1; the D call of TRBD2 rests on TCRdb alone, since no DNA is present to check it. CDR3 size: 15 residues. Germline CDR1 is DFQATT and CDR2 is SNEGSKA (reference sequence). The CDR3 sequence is CSANRAGGVHNEQFF.

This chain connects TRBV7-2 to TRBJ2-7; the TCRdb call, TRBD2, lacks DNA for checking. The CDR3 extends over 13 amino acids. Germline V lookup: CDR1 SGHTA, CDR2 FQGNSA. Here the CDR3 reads CASTRRGSREQYF.

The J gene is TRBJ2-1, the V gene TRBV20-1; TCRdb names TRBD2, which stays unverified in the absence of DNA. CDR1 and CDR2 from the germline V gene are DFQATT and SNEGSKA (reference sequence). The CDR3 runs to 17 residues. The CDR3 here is CSARDSNSGRDYNEQFF.

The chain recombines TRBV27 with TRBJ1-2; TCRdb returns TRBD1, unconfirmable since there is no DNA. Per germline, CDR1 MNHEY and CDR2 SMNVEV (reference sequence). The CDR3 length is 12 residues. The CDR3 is CASSTGAWGYTF.

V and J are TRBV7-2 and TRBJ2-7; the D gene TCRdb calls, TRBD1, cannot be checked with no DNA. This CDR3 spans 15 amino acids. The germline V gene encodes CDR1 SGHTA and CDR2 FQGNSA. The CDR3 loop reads CASSLETGTGDEQYF.